This TCR beta chain was identified during a study of blood T cell repertoires in COVID-19. Authors' analysis steps: Amplification of reference gene primers provided the estimated nucleated cell counts. Measured with immunoSEQ multiplex PCR; TCRdb has only the in-frame clones, and not every one. That table gives V, J and clone size, and the DNA gave D and trimming. Of 20,000 to 30,000 clones in the sample, roughly 94% were seen once. There are 15 residues in the CDR3. The V gene end was trimmed by 6 bases and the J gene end by 6 bases; junction bases not matched to a gene: 9. Germline V gene lookup returns CDR1 LNHDA and CDR2 SQIVND (reference sequence).

The clonotype originates from a human donor with active COVID-19. The donor label of this sample is uncertain. The chain uses TRBV19 and TRBJ2-2; 8 bases map to TRBD1. The sequenced sample was peripheral blood. CDR3 sequence: CASRSGQGGSGELFF. The CDR3 bases are TGTGCCAGTAGATCCGGACAGGGTGGTTCCGGGGAGCTGTTTTTT.